The clone carrying this T cell receptor (beta chain) was seen a handful of times. The CDR3 spans 16 residues. With 1 base clipped from V and 3 bases from J, the junction kept 2 bases outside the gene matches. Germline V CDR1 and CDR2: MGHRA, YSYEKL. These data are taken from a study of blood T cell repertoires in COVID-19. At the level of the study: In each case, the material was cDNA or gDNA derived from T cells, B-cell-depleted T cells, or PBMCs.

The authors' processing: Nucleated cell counts were estimated from reference gene primer amplification. Method: immunoSEQ multiplex PCR; TCRdb's copy keeps in-frame clones and lacks some. The V and J calls and clone size come from that table; D and trimming were worked out from the DNA. The table has 180,000 or so clones, about 91% seen once. Specimen: peripheral blood. The rearrangement joins TRBV4-1 to TRBJ2-1, with 11 bases fitting TRBD2. This receptor was taken from a woman aged 50 to 65 with acute or convalescent COVID-19. The CDR3 here is CASSQAGLAGYNEQFF. CDR3 nucleotides: TGCGCCAGCAGCCAAGCCGGACTAGCGGGCTACAATGAGCAGTTCTTC.